These T cell receptor beta chains were read from a single sample in a study of T-cell reconstitution after alpha-beta-depleted transplantation in children. TCRdb re-analysed the PCR reads in MiXCR, keeping a single row per CDR3 protein. The data contain a few hundred thousand distinct CDR3 sequences, approximately 9.6% of them singletons. The material sequenced was PBMCs from the stem cell graft donor, taken from the stem cell graft. These receptors originate from a human donor who donated a stem cell graft to a child with SCID. Each CDR3 is given with its conserved first and last residue. A D gene is named only where the DNA matches it firmly. The size of a clone is reported for some rows only, either as once, few or many, or as a class for expanded clones.

j_gene | d_gene | v_gene | abundance | CDR3aa | CDR3nt
TRBJ2-3 | NA | TRBV12-3/TRBV12-4 | NA | CASRDSGSDTQYF | TGTGCCAGCAGGGATTCAGGGTCAGATACGCAGTATTTT
TRBJ1-1 | NA | TRBV20-1 | many | CSAPAGGHTEAFF | TGCAGTGCCCCAGCGGGGGGACACACTGAAGCTTTCTTT
TRBJ2-2 | TRBD2 | TRBV12-3/TRBV12-4 | few | CASSLASGAISGELFF | TGTGCCAGCAGTTTGGCTAGCGGGGCCATAAGCGGGGAGCTGTTTTTT
TRBJ2-3 | TRBD2 | TRBV7-2 | NA | CASSLGPAGADTQYF | TGTGCCAGCAGCTTAGGTCCAGCGGGGGCAGATACGCAGTATTTT
TRBJ1-5 | NA | TRBV16 | few | CASSQSDSNQPQHF | TGTGCCAGCAGCCAATCGGATAGCAATCAGCCCCAGCATTTT
TRBJ1-4 | TRBD1 | TRBV5-1 | NA | CASSTGTANEKLFF | TGCGCCAGCAGCACCGGGACAGCAAATGAAAAACTGTTTTTT
TRBJ2-1 | TRBD1 | TRBV6-1 | few | CASTLGTGKGEQFF | TGTGCCAGCACTCTAGGGACAGGGAAAGGTGAGCAGTTCTTC
TRBJ2-7 | NA | TRBV9 | few | CASSVGPDYEQYF | TGTGCCAGCAGCGTAGGACCCGACTACGAGCAGTACTTC
TRBJ2-5 | TRBD2 | TRBV12-3/TRBV12-4 | few | CASSETSGGKTQYF | TGTGCCAGCAGTGAGACTAGCGGGGGAAAGACCCAGTACTTC
TRBJ2-5 | TRBD1 | TRBV7-9 | NA | CASSTGQAETQYF | TGTGCCAGCAGCACAGGACAGGCGGAGACCCAGTACTTC
TRBJ1-6 | TRBD1 | TRBV6-2/TRBV6-3 | many | CASNFGTANSPLHF | TGTGCCAGCAACTTCGGGACAGCTAATTCACCCCTCCACTTT
TRBJ1-3 | NA | TRBV5-1 | many | CASSLEVRDFTGNTIYF | TGCGCCAGCAGCTTGGAGGTGCGGGACTTCACTGGAAACACCATATATTTT
TRBJ2-3 | TRBD2 | TRBV7-7 | NA | CASTPGLGSTDTQYF | TGTGCCAGCACACCTGGACTAGGAAGCACAGATACGCAGTATTTT
TRBJ2-5 | TRBD2 | TRBV3-1 | NA | CACTQGTSGTLVKTQYF | TGTGCCTGCACCCAAGGGACTAGCGGGACTCTGGTGAAGACCCAGTACTTC
TRBJ2-1 | TRBD2 | TRBV12-3/TRBV12-4 | many | CASSRGLAGGSNEQFF | TGTGCCAGCAGTCGAGGACTAGCGGGGGGTAGTAATGAGCAGTTCTTC